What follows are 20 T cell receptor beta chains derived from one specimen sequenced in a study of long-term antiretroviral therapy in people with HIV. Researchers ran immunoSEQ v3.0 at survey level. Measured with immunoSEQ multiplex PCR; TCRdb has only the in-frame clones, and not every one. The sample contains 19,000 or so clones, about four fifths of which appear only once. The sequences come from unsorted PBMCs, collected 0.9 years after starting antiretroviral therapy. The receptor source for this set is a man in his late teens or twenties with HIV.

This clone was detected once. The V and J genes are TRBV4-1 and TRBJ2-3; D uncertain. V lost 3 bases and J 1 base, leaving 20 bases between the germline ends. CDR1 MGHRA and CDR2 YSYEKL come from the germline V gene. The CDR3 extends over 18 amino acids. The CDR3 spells CASSQLWPQLGGTDTQYF. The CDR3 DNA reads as TGCGCCAGCAGCCAGTTGTGGCCTCAGCTTGGAGGCACAGATACGCAGTATTTT.

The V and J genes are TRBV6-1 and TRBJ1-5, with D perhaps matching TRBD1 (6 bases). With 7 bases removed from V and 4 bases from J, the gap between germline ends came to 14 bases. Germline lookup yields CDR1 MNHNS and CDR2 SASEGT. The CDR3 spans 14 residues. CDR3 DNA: TGTGCCAGCAATTTACAGGGTGGGAATCAGCCCCAGCATTTT. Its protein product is CASNLQGGNQPQHF.

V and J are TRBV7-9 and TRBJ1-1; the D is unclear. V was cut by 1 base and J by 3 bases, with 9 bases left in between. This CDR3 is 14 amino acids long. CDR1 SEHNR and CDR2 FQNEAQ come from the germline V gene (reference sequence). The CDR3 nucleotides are TGTGCCAGCAGCTTAGTGGCAGGCCACACTGAAGCTTTCTTT. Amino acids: CASSLVAGHTEAFF.

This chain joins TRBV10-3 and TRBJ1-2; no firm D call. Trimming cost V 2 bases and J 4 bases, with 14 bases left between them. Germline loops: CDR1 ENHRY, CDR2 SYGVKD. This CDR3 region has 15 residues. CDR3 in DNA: TGTGCCATCAGTGAGCCGCTCCGCCCAGGCTATGGCTACACCTTC. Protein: CAISEPLRPGYGYTF.

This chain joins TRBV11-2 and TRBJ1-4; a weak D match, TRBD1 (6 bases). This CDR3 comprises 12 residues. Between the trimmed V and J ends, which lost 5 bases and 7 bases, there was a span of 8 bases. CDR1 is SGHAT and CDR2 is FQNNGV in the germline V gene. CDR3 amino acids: CASSLQGEKLFF. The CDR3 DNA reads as TGTGCCAGCAGCCTACAGGGTGAAAAACTGTTTTTT.

CDR3 sequence (DNA): TGTGCCAGCAGCCAAGCCGGGACATCCACCGGGGAGCTGTTTTTT. It codes for CASSQAGTSTGELFF. The chain links TRBV7-9 to TRBJ2-2; D may be TRBD1 (6 bases). V was cut by 5 bases and J by 4 bases, with 14 bases left in between. The CDR3 covers 15 residues. The germline V gene encodes CDR1 SEHNR and CDR2 FQNEAQ (reference sequence).

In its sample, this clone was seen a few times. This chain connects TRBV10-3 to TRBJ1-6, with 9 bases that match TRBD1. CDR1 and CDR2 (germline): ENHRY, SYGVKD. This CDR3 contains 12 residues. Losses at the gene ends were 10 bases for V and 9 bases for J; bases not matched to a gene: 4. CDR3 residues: CATGQGSSPLHF. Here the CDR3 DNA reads TGTGCCACCGGACAGGGGAGTTCACCCCTCCACTTT.

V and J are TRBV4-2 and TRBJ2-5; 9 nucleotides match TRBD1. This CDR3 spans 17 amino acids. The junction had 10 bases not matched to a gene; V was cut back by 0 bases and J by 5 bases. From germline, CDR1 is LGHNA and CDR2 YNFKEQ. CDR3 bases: TGTGCCAGCAGCCAAGAGACTCCGGGACAGGGTAGGGAGACCCAGTACTTC. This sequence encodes CASSQETPGQGRETQYF.

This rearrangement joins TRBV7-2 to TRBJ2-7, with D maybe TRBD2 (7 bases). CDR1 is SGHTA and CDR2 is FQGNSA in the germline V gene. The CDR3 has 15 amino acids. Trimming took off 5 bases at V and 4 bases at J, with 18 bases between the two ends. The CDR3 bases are TGTGCCAGCAGCCCCGGGGGGCACAGGAAATACGAGCAGTACTTC. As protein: CASSPGGHRKYEQYF.

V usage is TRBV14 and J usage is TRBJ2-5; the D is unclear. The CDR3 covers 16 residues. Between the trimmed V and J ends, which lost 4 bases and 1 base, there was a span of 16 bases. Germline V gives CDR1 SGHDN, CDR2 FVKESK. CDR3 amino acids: CASSPSIIPSQETQYF. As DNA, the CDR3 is TGTGCCAGCAGCCCCTCGATAATACCGTCCCAAGAGACCCAGTACTTC. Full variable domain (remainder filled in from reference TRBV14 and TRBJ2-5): EAGVTQFPSHSVIEKGQTVTLRCDPISGHDNLYWYRRVMGKEIKFLLHFVKESKQDESGMPNNRFLAERTGGTYSTLKVQPAELEDSGVYFCASSPSIIPSQETQYFGPGTRLLVL.

Here the CDR3 DNA reads TGTGCCAGCAGCGGCAGGGACACCGGGGAGCTGTTTTTT. It translates to CASSGRDTGELFF. V and J are TRBV9 and TRBJ2-2, with D perhaps matching TRBD1 (5 bases). The germline V gene encodes CDR1 SGDLS and CDR2 YYNGEE. The CDR3 sequence is 13 residues long. V was shortened by 3 bases and J by 3 bases, with 6 bases between the two germline ends. The full variable domain, its missing parts supplied by reference TRBV9 and TRBJ2-2, is DSGVTQTPKHLITATGQRVTLRCSPRSGDLSVYWYQQSLDQGLQFLIQYYNGEERAKGNILERFSAQQFPDLHSELNLSSLELGDSALYFCASSGRDTGELFFGEGSRLTVL.

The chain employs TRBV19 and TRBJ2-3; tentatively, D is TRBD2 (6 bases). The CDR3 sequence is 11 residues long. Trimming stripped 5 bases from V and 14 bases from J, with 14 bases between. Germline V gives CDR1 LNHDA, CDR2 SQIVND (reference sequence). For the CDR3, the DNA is TGTGCCAGTAGTTCCGGACTGGAGGGGTATTTT. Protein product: CASSSGLEGYF.

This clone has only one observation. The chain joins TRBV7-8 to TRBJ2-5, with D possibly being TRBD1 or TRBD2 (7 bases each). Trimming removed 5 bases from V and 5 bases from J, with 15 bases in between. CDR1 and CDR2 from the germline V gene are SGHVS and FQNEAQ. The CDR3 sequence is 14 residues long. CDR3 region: CASSIQGGYETQYF. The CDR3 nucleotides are TGTGCCAGCAGCATCCAGGGGGGGTACGAGACCCAGTACTTC. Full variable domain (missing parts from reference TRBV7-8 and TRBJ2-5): GAGVSQSPRYKVAKRGQDVALRCDPISGHVSLFWYQQALGQGPEFLTYFQNEAQLDKSGLPSDRFFAERPEGSVSTLKIQRTQQEDSAVYLCASSIQGGYETQYFGPGTRLLVL.

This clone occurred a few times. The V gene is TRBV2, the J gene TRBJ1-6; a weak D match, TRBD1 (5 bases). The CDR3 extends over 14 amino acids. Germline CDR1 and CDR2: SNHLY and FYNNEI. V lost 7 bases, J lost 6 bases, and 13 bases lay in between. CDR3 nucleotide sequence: TGTGCCAGCAATCCGGGACGGACTAATTCACCCCTCCACTTT. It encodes CASNPGRTNSPLHF.

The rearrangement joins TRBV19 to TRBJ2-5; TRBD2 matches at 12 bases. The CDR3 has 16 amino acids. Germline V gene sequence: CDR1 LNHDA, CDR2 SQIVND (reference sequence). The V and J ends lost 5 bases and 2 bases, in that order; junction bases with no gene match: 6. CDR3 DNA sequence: TGTGCCAGTAGTGGGCAACTAGCGGGGGGACAAGAGACCCAGTACTTC. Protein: CASSGQLAGGQETQYF.

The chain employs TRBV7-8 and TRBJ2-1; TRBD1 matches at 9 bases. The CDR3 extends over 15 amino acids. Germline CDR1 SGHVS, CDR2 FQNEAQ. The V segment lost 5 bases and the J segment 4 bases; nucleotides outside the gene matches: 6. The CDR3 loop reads CASSPQGARYNEQFF. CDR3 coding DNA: TGTGCCAGCAGCCCACAGGGGGCTCGGTACAATGAGCAGTTCTTC. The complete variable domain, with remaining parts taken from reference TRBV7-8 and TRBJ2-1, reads GAGVSQSPRYKVAKRGQDVALRCDPISGHVSLFWYQQALGQGPEFLTYFQNEAQLDKSGLPSDRFFAERPEGSVSTLKIQRTQQEDSAVYLCASSPQGARYNEQFFGPGTRLTVL.

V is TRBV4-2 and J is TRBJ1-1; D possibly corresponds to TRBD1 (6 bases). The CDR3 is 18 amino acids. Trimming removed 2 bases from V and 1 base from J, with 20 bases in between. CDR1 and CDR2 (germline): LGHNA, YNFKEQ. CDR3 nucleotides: TGTGCCAGCAGCCAATCACCACTTACTCAGGGGCCGAACACTGAAGCTTTCTTT. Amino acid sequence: CASSQSPLTQGPNTEAFF.

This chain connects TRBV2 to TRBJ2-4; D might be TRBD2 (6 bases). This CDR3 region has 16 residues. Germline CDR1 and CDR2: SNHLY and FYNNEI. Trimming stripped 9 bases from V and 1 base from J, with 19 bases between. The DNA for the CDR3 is TGTGCCAGTACTCCGGGGAGGAGTCTGGCCAAAAACATTCAGTACTTC. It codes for CASTPGRSLAKNIQYF.

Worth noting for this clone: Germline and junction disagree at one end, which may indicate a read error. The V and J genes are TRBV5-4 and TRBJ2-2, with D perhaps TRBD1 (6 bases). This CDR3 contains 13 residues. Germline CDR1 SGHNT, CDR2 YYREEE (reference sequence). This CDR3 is CASSLNIRGGEVF. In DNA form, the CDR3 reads TGTGCCAGCAGCTTAAACATACGAGGGGGTGAGGTTTTT.

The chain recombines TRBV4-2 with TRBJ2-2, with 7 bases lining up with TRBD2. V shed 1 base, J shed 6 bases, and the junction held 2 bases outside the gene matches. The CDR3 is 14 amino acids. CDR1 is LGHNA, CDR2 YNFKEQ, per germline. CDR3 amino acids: CASSQGEGAGELFF. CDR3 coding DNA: TGTGCCAGCAGCCAAGGGGAGGGCGCCGGGGAGCTGTTTTTT.